The next 8 T cell receptor beta chains were all read from a single sample in a study of T cells after yellow fever vaccination. Each CDR3 protein gets one entry after TCRdb re-called the 5' RACE reads with MiXCR. The top ten hold approximately 39% of the sample, which has 150,000 to 200,000 distinct CDR3 sequences, approximately 9.9% seen once. Specimen: CD8+ T cells sorted from PBMCs, collected 45 days after the yellow fever booster vaccination. These receptors were collected from a man younger than 30 who received the YFV17D yellow fever vaccine.

The rearrangement uses TRBV11-3 and TRBJ2-5; D gene unclear. The germline V and J ends were trimmed by 4 bases and 7 bases, with 13 bases remaining between them. Germline-derived CDR1 and CDR2 are SGHNT and YENEEA. CDR3 size: 13 residues. CDR3 residues: CASSSPLGGTQYF. The CDR3 DNA follows: TGTGCCAGCAGCTCCCCCCTAGGCGGGACCCAGTACTTC.

The chain combines TRBV20-1 with TRBJ2-3; D is perhaps TRBD2 (7 bases). Trimming stripped 0 bases from V and 1 base from J, with 14 bases between. The CDR3 runs 16 residues. Germline CDR1 and CDR2: DFQATT and SNEGSKA (reference sequence). CDR3 bases: TGCAGTGCTAGAGATCGGGGGGCCGGGGGCACAGATACGCAGTATTTT. Translated, it gives CSARDRGAGGTDTQYF.

The V and J genes are TRBV20-1 and TRBJ1-5, with TRBD1 matching over 10 bases. From germline, CDR1 is DFQATT and CDR2 SNEGSKA (reference sequence). J was trimmed by 0 bases and V by 5 bases; bases with no gene match: 7. The CDR3 runs 16 residues. The CDR3 DNA is TGCAGTGCTGAGGACAGGGGGTTCTATAGCAATCAGCCCCAGCATTTT. It is translated as CSAEDRGFYSNQPQHF.

The gene calls are TRBV4-3 and TRBJ2-5; D possibly corresponds to TRBD1 (5 bases). Germline loops: CDR1 LGHNA, CDR2 YSLEER. Trimming took 2 bases from V and 1 from J, leaving 20 bases between them. The CDR3 has 18 residues. In DNA form, the CDR3 reads TGCGCCAGCAGCCAACTACCCCCTTCGCAGGGTATCCAAGAGACCCAGTACTTC. Amino acids: CASSQLPPSQGIQETQYF.

The chain uses TRBV4-1 and TRBJ1-4; D is perhaps TRBD1 (6 bases). CDR1 is MGHRA and CDR2 is YSYEKL in the germline V gene. The CDR3 length is 15 residues. V was trimmed by 5 bases and J by 0 bases, leaving 10 bases between them. The CDR3 DNA reads TGCGCCAGCAGCGGCAGGGGCGCAACTAATGAAAAACTGTTTTTT. Translated, it gives CASSGRGATNEKLFF.

As to this clonotype: Its ends do not fully match the called genes, so a read error is possible. V and J are TRBV9 and TRBJ2-2; D might be TRBD1 or TRBD2, each matching 6 bases. CDR1 is SGDLS and CDR2 is YYNGEE in the germline V gene. This CDR3 spans 15 amino acids. CDR3 coding DNA: TGTGCCAGCAGCGTAGCCCGTGGGGGCACCGGGGGGCTGTTTTTT. It yields the protein CASSVARGGTGGLFF. Together with reference TRBV9 and TRBJ2-2, the CDR3 gives the full variable domain: DSGVTQTPKHLITATGQRVTLRCSPRSGDLSVYWYQQSLDQGLQFLIQYYNGEERAKGNILERFSAQQFPDLHSELNLSSLELGDSALYFCASSVARGGTGGLFFGEGSRLTVL.

This clonotype was counted ten times or more. The genes are TRBV4-3 and TRBJ1-4; TRBD1 might be the D (6 bases). The V gene lost 0 bases and the J gene lost 8 bases, with 13 bases spanning the gap. Germline-derived CDR1 and CDR2 are LGHNA and YSLEER. This CDR3 spans 15 amino acids. The chain's CDR3 is CASSQDFRGQEKLFF. The CDR3 DNA is TGCGCCAGCAGCCAAGATTTCAGGGGCCAAGAAAAACTGTTTTTT.

The sample holds a few counts of this clonotype. This chain uses TRBV12-3 or TRBV12-4 with TRBJ2-5; 9 bases map to TRBD2. V lost 5 bases to trimming and J lost 2 bases; unmatched junction nucleotides: 6. The CDR3 runs to 15 residues. CDR3 sequence reads: CASSPPSGGQETQYF. The CDR3 coding sequence is TGTGCCAGCAGTCCCCCCAGCGGGGGGCAAGAGACCCAGTACTTC.